The clone carrying this T cell receptor (beta chain) occurred many times. Trimming took off 0 bases at V and 1 base at J, with 12 bases between the two ends. This CDR3 is built from 15 residues. The germline V gene encodes CDR1 DFQATT and CDR2 SNEGSKA (reference sequence). The data derive from a study of neurological immune-mediated disorders. cDNA was made by 5'RACE with 10-nucleotide random UMIs. TCRdb processed the 5' RACE reads anew with MiXCR; each CDR3 protein has one entry. The sample carries 50,000 to 70,000 distinct CDR3 sequences, 2% to 3% recorded once. V usage is TRBV20-1 and J usage is TRBJ1-1, with D hard to call. This TCR came from a man in his fifties or sixties with multiple sclerosis. The source material was PBMCs. CDR3 loop: CSARDKGRWNTEAFF. CDR3 bases: TGCAGTGCTAGAGATAAGGGCAGATGGAACACTGAAGCTTTCTTT.